Listed below are T cell receptor beta chains from one sample, sequenced in a study of blood T cells in healthy people across ages. TCRdb independently ran MiXCR on the 5' RACE reads; one entry per CDR3 protein. The table includes around 1,900,000 distinct CDR3 sequences, about two fifths detected once. Source material: blood. Every receptor here comes from a human donor in good health. Both conserved end residues are part of each CDR3. Fields, in order: D gene, clone size, V gene, J gene, CDR3 protein, CDR3 DNA. The D gene is left open where the match is weak. The size entry is marked missing in some rows and otherwise reads once, few, many or a size class.

>-|few|TRBV20-1|TRBJ1-5
CSAFHGYSNQPQHF
TGCAGTGCTTTTCATGGCTATAGCAATCAGCCCCAGCATTTT
>TRBD2|-|TRBV27|TRBJ2-5
CASSLGTSGDWQETQYF
TGTGCCAGCAGTTTAGGGACTAGCGGGGATTGGCAAGAGACCCAGTACTTC
>-|few|TRBV20-1|TRBJ2-5
CSAGIAGVAQETQYF
TGCAGTGCTGGAATTGCAGGGGTAGCCCAAGAGACCCAGTACTTC
>-|many|TRBV4-3|TRBJ2-3
CASSQFPDTQYF
TGCGCCAGCAGCCAATTCCCAGATACGCAGTATTTT
>-|-|TRBV5-1|TRBJ2-7
CASSLGQSGHEQYF
TGCGCCAGCAGCTTAGGACAGTCGGGCCACGAGCAGTACTTC
>TRBD1|-|TRBV7-9|TRBJ1-1
CASSSSRGLFDTEAFF
TGTGCCAGCAGCTCATCCAGGGGGCTATTTGACACTGAAGCTTTCTTT
>-|-|TRBV29-1|TRBJ2-4
CSVGDLEQYF
TGCAGCGTTGGGGATCTTGAGCAGTACTTC
>TRBD2|few|TRBV29-1|TRBJ2-3
CSVEQGASGGDTQYF
TGCAGCGTTGAGCAAGGGGCTAGCGGGGGAGATACGCAGTATTTT
>-|-|TRBV14|TRBJ1-1
CASSQDAFVGNTEAFF
TGTGCCAGCAGCCAAGATGCCTTTGTAGGGAACACTGAAGCTTTCTTT
>-|-|TRBV20-1|TRBJ2-5
CSARDGSGTKQYF
TGCAGTGCTAGAGATGGGTCAGGGACCAAACAGTACTTC
>-|many|TRBV29-1|TRBJ2-7
CSVSFGGGDYEQYF
TGCAGCGTTTCTTTCGGAGGGGGTGACTACGAGCAGTACTTC
>-|-|TRBV5-1|TRBJ2-1
CASSPVGGRSYNEQFF
TGCGCCAGCAGCCCCGTGGGGGGCCGTTCCTACAATGAGCAGTTCTTC
>-|-|TRBV28|TRBJ1-2
CASTSRRGLYGYTF
TGTGCCAGCACCAGCCGGAGGGGACTCTATGGCTACACCTTC
>-|-|TRBV6-5|TRBJ2-6
CASSPDFPGANVLTF
TGTGCCAGCAGTCCCGACTTTCCTGGGGCCAACGTCCTGACTTTC
>-|-|TRBV5-6|TRBJ1-1
CASQFRVMNTEAFF
TGTGCCAGCCAATTCAGGGTTATGAACACTGAAGCTTTCTTT
>-|-|TRBV7-8|TRBJ2-1
CASSLVHGAEDRLDNEQFF
TGTGCCAGCAGCTTAGTTCACGGTGCCGAGGACAGATTAGACAATGAGCAGTTCTTC
>TRBD1|-|TRBV28|TRBJ1-2
CASSFTGENGYTF
TGTGCCAGCAGTTTTACAGGGGAAAATGGCTACACCTTC
>TRBD1|-|TRBV24-1|TRBJ2-5
CATSDFGRGTPNQETQYF
TGTGCCACCAGTGATTTCGGCAGGGGGACCCCCAACCAAGAGACCCAGTACTTC
>-|-|TRBV15|TRBJ2-2
CATSRVFTGELFF
TGTGCCACCAGCAGGGTCTTCACCGGGGAGCTGTTTTTT
>-|few|TRBV20-1|TRBJ2-1
CSARGSPSSYNEQFF
TGCAGTGCTAGAGGTTCACCTAGCTCCTACAATGAGCAGTTCTTC
>-|-|TRBV6-5|TRBJ2-4
CASSYSDEAKNIQYF
TGTGCCAGCAGTTATTCGGACGAGGCCAAAAACATTCAGTACTTC
>-|many|TRBV20-1|TRBJ1-2
CSASSRLDYGYTF
TGCAGTGCTAGCTCCAGGTTGGACTATGGCTACACCTTC
>-|once|TRBV7-9|TRBJ2-3
CASSAGTPTQYF
TGTGCCAGCAGTGCCGGGACTCCTACGCAGTATTTT
>-|few|TRBV7-2|TRBJ2-4
CASSLNSGNIQYF
TGTGCCAGCAGCTTAAACAGTGGAAACATTCAGTACTTC
>-|-|TRBV12-3/TRBV12-4|TRBJ2-2
CASSLVEGYGELFF
TGTGCCAGCAGTTTAGTTGAGGGTTACGGGGAGCTGTTTTTT
>-|-|TRBV28|TRBJ2-7
CALSARVHYEQYF
TGTGCCCTCTCAGCCCGGGTCCACTACGAGCAGTACTTC
>-|few|TRBV29-1|TRBJ1-1
CSGHRVRDTEAFF
TGCAGCGGACACAGGGTCCGGGACACTGAAGCTTTCTTT
>-|few|TRBV11-2|TRBJ2-7
CASSFTAQTYEQYF
TGTGCCAGCAGCTTCACAGCGCAAACGTACGAGCAGTACTTC
>TRBD1|-|TRBV4-3|TRBJ2-5
CASSQAPGTGVGQYF
TGCGCCAGCAGCCAAGCTCCCGGGACAGGGGTCGGGCAGTACTTC
>TRBD1|once|TRBV11-2|TRBJ1-2
CASSLGPGTGTSYGYTF
TGTGCCAGCAGCTTAGGGCCCGGGACAGGGACCTCATATGGCTACACCTTC
>-|-|TRBV19|TRBJ2-1
CASSFKSGIGSISLNEQFF
TGTGCCAGTAGCTTTAAATCGGGCATAGGGTCGATTTCCCTCAATGAGCAGTTCTTC
>TRBD2|-|TRBV20-1|TRBJ2-1
CSASSLAGMLQFF
TGCAGTGCTAGTTCGCTAGCGGGGATGTTGCAGTTCTTC
>-|-|TRBV10-3|TRBJ2-3
CAISKSGDVTDTQYF
TGTGCCATCAGTAAAAGCGGCGACGTAACAGATACGCAGTATTTT
>-|-|TRBV12-5|TRBJ1-5
CASGLSALRNQPQHF
TGTGCTAGTGGTCTGTCGGCTCTTAGAAATCAGCCCCAGCATTTT
>-|-|TRBV9|TRBJ2-5
CASSVGPYQETQYF
TGTGCCAGCAGCGTCGGACCATATCAAGAGACCCAGTACTTC